The rows below give T cell receptor beta chains drawn from one sample of a study of T-cell memory formation after mild COVID-19. TCRdb ran MiXCR on the 5' RACE reads and lists one entry per CDR3 protein. The data hold 250,000 or so distinct CDR3 sequences, with roughly 10% observed a single time. The sequenced sample consisted of PBMCs or a T cell subset sorted from them (not recorded which). These receptors were collected from a man between 18 and 35 years old who had mild COVID-19 (a few samples of this study predate the infection). Cell type and time point are not known. Each CDR3 is given without its conserved first and last residue. Where a row states a size, it is once, few, many or the class of an expanded clone; other rows omit it.

size: few; J: TRBJ2-7; V: TRBV2; CDR3: ASRVGPTYEQY
size: NA; J: TRBJ1-1; V: TRBV7-3; CDR3: ASSPLGIDTEAF
size: NA; J: TRBJ2-5; V: TRBV12-3/TRBV12-4; CDR3: ASRQAHQETQY
size: few; J: TRBJ2-2; V: TRBV7-3; CDR3: ASSLRPTDTGELF
size: few; J: TRBJ2-1; V: TRBV5-1; CDR3: ASSPPGRAYNEQF
size: few; J: TRBJ2-3; V: TRBV12-3/TRBV12-4; CDR3: ASSPKTGPDTQY
size: NA; J: TRBJ2-7; V: TRBV29-1; CDR3: SVGTGANEQY
size: few; J: TRBJ1-6; V: TRBV7-3; CDR3: ASRRDSNTSPLH
size: few; J: TRBJ2-5; V: TRBV5-1; CDR3: ASSLVGGGGETQY
size: few; J: TRBJ2-7; V: TRBV12-3/TRBV12-4; CDR3: ASTPTGDPYEQY
size: NA; J: TRBJ1-5; V: TRBV4-1; CDR3: ASSGPDSNQPQH
size: NA; J: TRBJ1-5; V: TRBV24-1; CDR3: ATSDPGGQPQH
size: NA; J: TRBJ2-4; V: TRBV6-5; CDR3: ASSSDSPAKNIQY
size: few; J: TRBJ1-1; V: TRBV5-1; CDR3: ASSSGRLNTEAF
size: NA; J: TRBJ1-2; V: TRBV6-5; CDR3: ASSYHPPGQPRGYGYT
size: NA; J: TRBJ1-5; V: TRBV7-9; CDR3: ASSLNLGTQNQPQH
size: few; J: TRBJ2-1; V: TRBV7-3; CDR3: ASSTTSGVNEQF
size: few; J: TRBJ2-2; V: TRBV2; CDR3: ASRAGGSNTGELF
size: NA; J: TRBJ2-1; V: TRBV5-1; CDR3: ASTEPPRIEQF
size: few; J: TRBJ2-7; V: TRBV3-1; CDR3: ASSQGPGTGGLYEQY
size: few; J: TRBJ2-3; V: TRBV5-1; CDR3: ASSPGGSGDTQY
size: many; J: TRBJ1-2; V: TRBV7-2; CDR3: ASSLLPWGYT
size: many; J: TRBJ2-1; V: TRBV7-7; CDR3: ASSTTRTSEQF
size: few; J: TRBJ1-2; V: TRBV6-6; CDR3: ASRTDGLYGYT
size: NA; J: TRBJ2-3; V: TRBV5-6; CDR3: ASSWGPTSTDTQY
size: few; J: TRBJ2-4; V: TRBV7-2; CDR3: ASSPRGGEAKNIQY
size: NA; J: TRBJ1-2; V: TRBV4-1; CDR3: ASSQEAGQSYGYT
size: NA; J: TRBJ2-3; V: TRBV27; CDR3: ASSLGLGGGSSDTQY
size: many; J: TRBJ2-7; V: TRBV18; CDR3: ASSPGGHSYEQY
size: NA; J: TRBJ1-2; V: TRBV11-2; CDR3: ASSLVAGLRSDPGYT
size: many; J: TRBJ2-3; V: TRBV6-5; CDR3: ASSPTADTQY
size: NA; J: TRBJ2-7; V: TRBV24-1; CDR3: ATSDVGTEQY
size: NA; J: TRBJ1-1; V: TRBV7-9; CDR3: ASRVGNGVDTEAF
size: few; J: TRBJ2-1; V: TRBV7-2; CDR3: ASSLMGGTSINEQF
size: NA; J: TRBJ1-6; V: TRBV4-3; CDR3: ASSQVQGLNNSPLH
size: few; J: TRBJ2-7; V: TRBV3-1; CDR3: ASSQDTQGYGEQY
size: few; J: TRBJ1-1; V: TRBV5-1; CDR3: ASSLGHAGYGAEAF
size: NA; J: TRBJ1-1; V: TRBV5-5; CDR3: ASSADRAGAF
size: NA; J: TRBJ2-1; V: TRBV12-3/TRBV12-4; CDR3: ASTTPPGTSYNEQF
size: many; J: TRBJ2-7; V: TRBV5-1; CDR3: ASSLAGTDSYEQY
size: NA; J: TRBJ2-3; V: TRBV4-1; CDR3: ASSRIAGGADTQY
size: many; J: TRBJ2-3; V: TRBV20-1; CDR3: SARDRGRSPDTQY
size: few; J: TRBJ2-5; V: TRBV5-1; CDR3: ASSYGAPRETQY
size: NA; J: TRBJ2-7; V: TRBV4-1; CDR3: ASSQEWGYSGRGAEQY
size: NA; J: TRBJ2-5; V: TRBV18; CDR3: ASSPQASEQETQY
size: NA; J: TRBJ1-2; V: TRBV18; CDR3: ASSPEHYGYT
size: few; J: TRBJ1-3; V: TRBV5-5; CDR3: ASSLQGGAGNTIY
size: few; J: TRBJ1-1; V: TRBV5-1; CDR3: ASSLAKGAGTGTEAF
size: NA; J: TRBJ2-3; V: TRBV4-1; CDR3: ASSQVVGDTQY
size: many; J: TRBJ1-5; V: TRBV21-1; CDR3: ASWADGNQPQH
size: NA; J: TRBJ1-6; V: TRBV7-9; CDR3: ASSPASGGSPLH
size: NA; J: TRBJ2-5; V: TRBV7-9; CDR3: ASSHTSSPETQY
size: NA; J: TRBJ1-5; V: TRBV18; CDR3: ASSTGQIFQPQH